Listed below are T cell receptor beta chains from one sample, sequenced in a study of cytomegalovirus exposure and HLA in healthy donors. Profiled with immunoSEQ multiplex PCR; TCRdb holds only in-frame clones, not every one. The table has fewer than 150,000 clones, around 90% seen once. Sequenced: PBMCs. The receptors come from a man between 18 and 29 years old in good health and CMV-seropositive. CDR3s include the opening cysteine and the closing phenylalanine or tryptophan. The D gene is left open where the match is weak. Where a row states a size, it is once, few, many or the class of an expanded clone; other rows omit it.

CDR3aa: CASSPSGVNTGELFF
CDR3nt: TGTGCCAGCTCCCCGAGCGGAGTGAACACCGGGGAGCTGTTTTTT
abundance: NA
d_gene: NA
j_gene: TRBJ2-2
v_gene: TRBV18

CDR3aa: CASSQDSMERGKGNEQFF
CDR3nt: TGTGCCAGCAGCCAAGACTCCATGGAGCGGGGGAAGGGGAATGAGCAGTTCTTC
abundance: NA
d_gene: TRBD2
j_gene: TRBJ2-1
v_gene: TRBV4-2

CDR3aa: CASSPDRINTEAFF
CDR3nt: TGTGCCAGTAGTCCTGACAGGATCAACACTGAAGCTTTCTTT
abundance: NA
d_gene: NA
j_gene: TRBJ1-1
v_gene: TRBV19

CDR3aa: CASSDLGAEKLFF
CDR3nt: TGTGCCAGCAGCGATTTGGGGGCGGAAAAACTGTTTTTT
abundance: NA
d_gene: NA
j_gene: TRBJ1-4
v_gene: TRBV5-8

CDR3aa: CASSHPGLLTDTQYF
CDR3nt: TGTGCCAGCAGCCACCCGGGACTCCTCACAGATACGCAGTATTTT
abundance: once
d_gene: NA
j_gene: TRBJ2-3
v_gene: TRBV7-9

CDR3aa: CAWPGESSTEAFF
CDR3nt: TGTGCCTGGCCAGGGGAGAGTAGCACTGAAGCTTTCTTT
abundance: NA
d_gene: NA
j_gene: TRBJ1-1
v_gene: TRBV30

CDR3aa: CASSLALGGTEAFF
CDR3nt: TGTGCCAGCAGCTTAGCGCTAGGGGGAACTGAAGCTTTCTTT
abundance: NA
d_gene: NA
j_gene: TRBJ1-1
v_gene: TRBV7-9

CDR3aa: CATSPSPETYNEQFF
CDR3nt: TGTGCCACCAGCCCGAGCCCGGAGACCTACAATGAGCAGTTCTTC
abundance: once
d_gene: NA
j_gene: TRBJ2-1
v_gene: TRBV15

CDR3aa: CASSFRGGGYTF
CDR3nt: TGTGCCAGCAGTTTCAGGGGCGGGGGCTACACCTTC
abundance: few
d_gene: NA
j_gene: TRBJ1-2
v_gene: TRBV27

CDR3aa: CASNPGIYSNQPQHF
CDR3nt: TGTGCCAGCAATCCAGGGATTTATAGCAATCAGCCCCAGCATTTT
abundance: NA
d_gene: NA
j_gene: TRBJ1-5
v_gene: TRBV2

CDR3aa: CASSIDLIGQVYSYEQYF
CDR3nt: TGTGCCAGTAGTATAGATCTTATCGGACAGGTTTACTCCTACGAGCAGTACTTC
abundance: NA
d_gene: TRBD1
j_gene: TRBJ2-7
v_gene: TRBV19

CDR3aa: CASSPGQAVTYEQYF
CDR3nt: TGTGCCAGCAGCCCTGGACAGGCCGTTACCTACGAGCAGTACTTC
abundance: NA
d_gene: TRBD1
j_gene: TRBJ2-7
v_gene: TRBV5-4